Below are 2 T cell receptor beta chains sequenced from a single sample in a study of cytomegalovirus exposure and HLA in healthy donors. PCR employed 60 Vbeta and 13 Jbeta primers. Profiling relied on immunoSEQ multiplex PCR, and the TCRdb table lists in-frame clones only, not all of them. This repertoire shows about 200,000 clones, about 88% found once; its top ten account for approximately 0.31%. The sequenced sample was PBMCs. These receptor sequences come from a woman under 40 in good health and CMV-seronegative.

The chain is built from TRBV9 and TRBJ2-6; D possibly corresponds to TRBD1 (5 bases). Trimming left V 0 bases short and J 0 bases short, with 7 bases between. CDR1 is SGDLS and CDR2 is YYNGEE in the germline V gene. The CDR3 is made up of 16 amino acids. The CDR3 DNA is TGTGCCAGCAGCGTAGGACAGCCCTCTGGGGCCAACGTCCTGACTTTC. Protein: CASSVGQPSGANVLTF.

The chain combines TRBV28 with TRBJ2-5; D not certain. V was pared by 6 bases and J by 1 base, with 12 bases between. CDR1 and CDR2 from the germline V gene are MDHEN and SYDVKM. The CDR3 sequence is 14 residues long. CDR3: CASRPHTTQETQYF. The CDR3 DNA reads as TGTGCCAGCAGACCACACACCACCCAAGAGACCCAGTACTTC.